This entry describes one TCR beta chain. The antigen this receptor binds is unknown. Base qualities are not recorded, but no much larger clone differs from it by a single base. The collaborating institutions used their own protocols to collect whole blood in K2EDTA tubes. For TCRbeta analysis, collaborators shipped samples in one of three forms: frozen whole blood, isolated PBMCs, or DNA extracted from either of those sample types. These data come from a study of blood T cell repertoires in COVID-19 (dated by TCRdb to the early 2020s). General notes on the study: The collaborator samples originated in the United States, Italy and Spain and spanned the acute and convalescent phases of COVID-19. The material from the prospective study consisted of cDNA or gDNA derived from T cells, B-cell-depleted T cells, or PBMCs. Subjects who had been exposed to COVID-19, were actively infected with it, or had recovered from it provided the deeply sampled blood TCRbeta repertoires that made up the dataset. The repertoires were released in a freely available public database meant as a resource for research on the immune response to SARS-CoV-2. The samples were drawn from the first 160 participants of the ongoing ImmuneRACE study and from some 1,300 subjects provided by 6 global collaborators. A de-identified subject ID, COVID-19 status, age in years and sex were almost always included in the sample metadata. HLA class I and class II types, where available, came from metadata supplied by the sample provider rather than from assay-based typing. Study-level results and caveats: The amount of clinical and demographic metadata varied by source and participant and was provided uncurated.

The germline V gene specifies KGHDR as CDR1 and SFDVKD as CDR2. Trimming removed 7 bases from V and 6 bases from J, leaving 17 bases between the germline ends. The CDR3 runs 14 residues from the cysteine to the phenylalanine. Only the CDR3 portion is preserved as DNA: 42 bases, with reading frame beginning at the first base. TCRbeta CDR3 regions were amplified from genomic DNA by means of the immunoSEQ Assay, a bias-controlled multiplex PCR. On the study's bioinformatics: The number of nucleated cells in each sample was estimated from the amplification of reference gene primers within the assay. To quantify the absolute abundance of each unique TCRbeta CDR3 rearrangement, sequence reads were collapsed and filtered. Productive Simpson clonality was computed per sample as the square root of Simpson's diversity index over productive rearrangements. Here the immuneACCESS table is served through TCRdb, limited to in-frame sequences with V and J called. Missing clones are a known gap in these copies; in checked studies unresolved V genes cover under half, and the rest lacks a known reason. D and trimming come from the DNA, and the V and J calls and clone size come from that table. Counted in this sample were 130,000 or so clones; roughly 80% of them appeared once. The leading ten clones occupy 20% to 25% of the sample.

The chain is made from TRBV24-1 and TRBJ1-1, and the D gene may be TRBD1, 5 bases matching. The TCR originated in a human donor in a cohort sampled during active COVID-19. Material: peripheral blood. The sequenced DNA is TGTGCCACCAGCGCTAGCGGGGGTGGTGCTGAAGCTTTCTTT. Translated, it reads CATSASGGGAEAFF.